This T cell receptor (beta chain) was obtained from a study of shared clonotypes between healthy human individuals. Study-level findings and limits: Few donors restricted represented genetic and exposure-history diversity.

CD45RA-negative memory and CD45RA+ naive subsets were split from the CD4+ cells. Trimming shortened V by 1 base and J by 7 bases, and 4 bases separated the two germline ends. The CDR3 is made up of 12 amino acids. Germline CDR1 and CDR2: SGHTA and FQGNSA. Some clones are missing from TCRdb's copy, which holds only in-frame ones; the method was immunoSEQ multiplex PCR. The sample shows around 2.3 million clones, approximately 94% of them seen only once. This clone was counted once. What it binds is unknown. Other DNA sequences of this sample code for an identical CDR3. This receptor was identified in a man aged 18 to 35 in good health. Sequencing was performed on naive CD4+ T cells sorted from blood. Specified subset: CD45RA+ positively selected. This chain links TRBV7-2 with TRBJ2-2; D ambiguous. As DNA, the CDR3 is TGTGCCAGCAGCTTAGATGTCGGGGAGCTGTTTTTT. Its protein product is CASSLDVGELFF.